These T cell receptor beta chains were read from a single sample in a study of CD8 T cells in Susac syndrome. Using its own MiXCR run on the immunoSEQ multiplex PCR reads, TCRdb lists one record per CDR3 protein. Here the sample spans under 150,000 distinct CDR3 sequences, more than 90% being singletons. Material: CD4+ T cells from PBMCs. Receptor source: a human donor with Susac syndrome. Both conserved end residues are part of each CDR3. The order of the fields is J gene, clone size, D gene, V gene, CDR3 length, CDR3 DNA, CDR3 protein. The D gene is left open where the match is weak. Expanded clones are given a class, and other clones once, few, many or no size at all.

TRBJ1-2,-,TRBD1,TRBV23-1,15,TGCGCCAGCAGTCACGGACAGGGTGTATACGATGGCTACACCTTC,CASSHGQGVYDGYTF
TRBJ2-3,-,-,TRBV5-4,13,TGTGCCAGCAGCTTGCAGGACGGCAATACGCAGTATTTT,CASSLQDGNTQYF
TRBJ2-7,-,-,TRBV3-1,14,TGTGCCAGCAGCCAAGACGGAAAGGGTCTCGAGCAGTACTTC,CASSQDGKGLEQYF
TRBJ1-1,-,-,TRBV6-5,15,TGTGCCAGCTGGGCACAACCCCCAATGAACACTGAAGCTTTCTTT,CASWAQPPMNTEAFF
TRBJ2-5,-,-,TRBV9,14,TGTGCCAGCAGCGTAGCACAGCACCAAGAGACCCAGTACTTC,CASSVAQHQETQYF
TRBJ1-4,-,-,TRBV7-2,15,TGTGCCAGCAGCCCAGAGGGCAGGATCGGAGAAAAACTGTTTTTT,CASSPEGRIGEKLFF
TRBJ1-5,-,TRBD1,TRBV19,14,TGTGCCAGTACACAACAGGGGGTAAATCAGCCCCAGCATTTT,CASTQQGVNQPQHF
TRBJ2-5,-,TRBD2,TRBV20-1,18,TGCAGTGCTGAAGGGACTAGCGGGAGGGTAGGGTTCCAAGAGACCCAGTACTTC,CSAEGTSGRVGFQETQYF
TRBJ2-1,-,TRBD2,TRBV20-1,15,TGCAGTACCCTACCGGCGCGGGGGGGCAACGATGAGCAGTTCTTC,CSTLPARGGNDEQFF
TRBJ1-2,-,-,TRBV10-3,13,TGTGCCATCAGTGAGTCGATCATTGGTGGCTACACCTTC,CAISESIIGGYTF
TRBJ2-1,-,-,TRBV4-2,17,TGTGCCAGCAGCCGGGGGGATGCCGGGGTCACCGGTAATGAGCAGTTCTTC,CASSRGDAGVTGNEQFF
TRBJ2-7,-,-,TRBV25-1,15,TGTGCCAGCAGTGTTAAGCTTCCCTCCTCCTACGAGCAGTACTTC,CASSVKLPSSYEQYF
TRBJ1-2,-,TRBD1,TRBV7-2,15,TGTGCCAGCAGCTTAGTAGGGGACAGGGGGCATGGCTACACCTTC,CASSLVGDRGHGYTF
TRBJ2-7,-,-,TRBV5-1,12,TGCGCCAGCAGCCACGATTTGGAGGCGCAGTACTTC,CASSHDLEAQYF
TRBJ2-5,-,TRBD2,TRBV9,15,TGTGCCAGCAGCCCTATAGCGGGGGCCGAGGAGACCCAGTACTTC,CASSPIAGAEETQYF
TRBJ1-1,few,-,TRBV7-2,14,TGTGCCAGCAGCAAACAGCCCATGAACACTGAAGCTTTCTTT,CASSKQPMNTEAFF
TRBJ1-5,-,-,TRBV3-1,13,TGTGCCAGCAGCCAAGATGGGGATCAGCCCCAGCATTTT,CASSQDGDQPQHF
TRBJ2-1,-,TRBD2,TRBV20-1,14,TGCAGTGCTAGACGGAGCGGGGGGGCCAGTGAGCAGTTCTTC,CSARRSGGASEQFF
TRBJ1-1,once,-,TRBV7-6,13,TGTGCCAGCAGCTTAGGTCGACAGACTGAAGCTTTCTTT,CASSLGRQTEAFF
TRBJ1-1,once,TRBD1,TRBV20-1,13,TGCAGTGCTCGGACAGGACGCCCCTCTGAAGCTTTCTTT,CSARTGRPSEAFF
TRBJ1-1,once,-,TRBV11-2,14,TGTGCCAGCAGCCTCATGGCCGAGAACACTGAAGCTTTCTTT,CASSLMAENTEAFF
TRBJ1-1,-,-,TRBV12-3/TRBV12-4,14,TGTGCCAGCAGTCCGTTGGGGGGGAGGGCTGCGACTTTCTTT,CASSPLGGRAATFF
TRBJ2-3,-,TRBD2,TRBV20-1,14,TGCAGTGCTCGACGCTGGGAGGGATACTCTTTTCTGTATTTT,CSARRWEGYSFLYF
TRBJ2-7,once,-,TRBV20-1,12,TGCAGTGCTAGAATGGGGACCTACGAGCAGTACTTC,CSARMGTYEQYF
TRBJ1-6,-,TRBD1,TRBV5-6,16,TGTGCCAGCAGCCCACAGGACAGGGGGTCTAATTCACCCCTCCACTTT,CASSPQDRGSNSPLHF
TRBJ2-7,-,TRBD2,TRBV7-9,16,TGTGCCAGCAGCCCGTCCGCTAGCGGGAGGCGAGGCGAGCAGTACTTC,CASSPSASGRRGEQYF
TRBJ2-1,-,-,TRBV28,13,TGTGCCAGCAGTTTGGGGGCCACAGGGGAGCAGTTCTTC,CASSLGATGEQFF
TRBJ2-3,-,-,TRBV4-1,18,TGCGCCAGCAGCCAAGATGAGGGCAGGGGCCTTCGCACAGATACGCAGTATTTT,CASSQDEGRGLRTDTQYF
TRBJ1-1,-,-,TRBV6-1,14,TGTGCCAGCAGTGAAGAAGGCTCGGCCGGCGGAGCTTTCTTT,CASSEEGSAGGAFF
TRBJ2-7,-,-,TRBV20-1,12,TGCAGTGCAGCGACAGGCAACTACGAGCAGTACTTC,CSAATGNYEQYF
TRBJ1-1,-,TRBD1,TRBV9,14,TGTGCCAGCAGCGCGGGACAGCCGAACACTGAAGCTTTCTTT,CASSAGQPNTEAFF
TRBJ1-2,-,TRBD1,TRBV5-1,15,TGCGCCAGCAGCTTAAGACAGGGAGCACCTAGCGGCTACACCTTC,CASSLRQGAPSGYTF
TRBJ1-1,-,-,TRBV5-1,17,TGCGCCAGCAGCTTGGGTCCCGCGGGGGCCGGGAACACTGAAGCTTTCTTT,CASSLGPAGAGNTEAFF
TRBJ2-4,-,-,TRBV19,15,TGTGCCAGTAGTATAGCAGTTCTAGCCAAAAACATTCAGTACTTC,CASSIAVLAKNIQYF
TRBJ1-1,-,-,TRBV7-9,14,TGTGCCAGCAGCTTGCTCACCGTGAACACTGAAGCTTTCTTT,CASSLLTVNTEAFF
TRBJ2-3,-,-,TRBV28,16,TGTGCCAGCAGTCCAGTTGGAGGGCCTGGAACAGATACGCAGTATTTT,CASSPVGGPGTDTQYF
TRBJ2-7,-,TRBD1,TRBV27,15,TGTGCCAGCAGGCACGGACAGGGGGCTTTCAACGAGCAGTACTTC,CASRHGQGAFNEQYF
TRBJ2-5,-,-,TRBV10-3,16,TGTGCCATCAGTGAGTCCCCCCGGACAAACCAAGAGACCCAGTACTTC,CAISESPRTNQETQYF
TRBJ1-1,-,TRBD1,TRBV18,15,TGTGCCAGCTCACCCCGGGACAGGGGCCCCACTGAAGCTTTCTTT,CASSPRDRGPTEAFF
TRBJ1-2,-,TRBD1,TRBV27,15,TGTGCCAGCAGTTCCCAGGACAGGCAGAACTATGGCTACACCTTC,CASSSQDRQNYGYTF
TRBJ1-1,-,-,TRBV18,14,TGTGCCAGCTCACCAAAGGTGGGGAACACTGAAGCTTTCTTT,CASSPKVGNTEAFF